The 29 T cell receptor beta chains below come from one sample, sequenced in a study of Ad26.COV2.S vaccination and SARS-CoV-2 variants. Data came from immunoSEQ multiplex PCR; TCRdb stores just in-frame clones and leaves some out. The sample comprises about 420,000 clones, 88% of which are singletons, and 3.5% to 4% rests with the top ten. Sample treatment: around 19 received Ad26.COV2.S at low or high dose, single or two shots; 5 received placebo; per-sample allocation not given. The study sampled participants on day 63 after the first vaccine or placebo injection. The sample in question was peripheral blood, obtained in a trial of Ad26.COV2.S vaccine versus placebo. These receptors all come from a person between 18 and 60 years old who received the Ad26.COV2.S COVID-19 vaccine or a placebo.

The chain uses TRBV12-1 and TRBJ1-5; TRBD1 is taken as the D call from the table, unchecked against the DNA. TRBV12-1 is annotated as a pseudogene. The CDR3 is made up of 12 amino acids. In DNA, the CDR3 is TGTGCCAGCAGCTTTGGGGCTCAGCCCCAGCATTTT. Its protein product is CASSFGAQPQHF.

The gene calls are TRBV6-4 and TRBJ2-2; 8 bases align to TRBD2. With V trimmed by 3 bases and J by 0 bases, 0 bases remained unmatched. The CDR3 contains 15 residues. The germline CDR1 and CDR2 sequences are MRHNA and SNTAGT. CDR3 DNA sequence: TGTGCCAGCAGTGAGGGACTAGCGAACACCGGGGAGCTGTTTTTT. Translated: CASSEGLANTGELFF.

The rearrangement uses TRBV4-3 and TRBJ2-5, with 8 bases fitting TRBD2. V lost 0 bases and J lost 4; bases outside the gene matches: 10. This CDR3 is 17 amino acids long. The germline gives CDR1 LGHNA, CDR2 YSLEER. The CDR3 reads CASSQEVGTSGGETQYF. CDR3 bases: TGCGCCAGCAGCCAAGAGGTGGGAACTAGCGGCGGAGAGACCCAGTACTTC.

This chain connects TRBV6-5 to TRBJ1-5; D may be TRBD1 (5 bases). V was shortened by 0 bases and J by 9 bases, with 12 bases between the two germline ends. The germline gives CDR1 MNHEY, CDR2 SVGAGI. The CDR3 is made up of 14 amino acids. CDR3 nucleotide sequence: TGTGCCAGCAGTTACTCCCAGGACGGGGGGCCCCAGCATTTT. It translates to CASSYSQDGGPQHF.

The chain recombines TRBV10-3 with TRBJ2-7; 7 bases are shared with TRBD1. The CDR3 loop spans 13 amino acids. Germline loops: CDR1 ENHRY, CDR2 SYGVKD. V shed 11 bases, J shed 5 bases, and the junction held 12 bases outside the gene matches. The CDR3 loop reads CARSTGQSDEQYF. The CDR3 DNA reads TGTGCCCGTTCGACAGGGCAATCTGACGAGCAGTACTTC.

The chain links TRBV19 to TRBJ2-3; D remains unclear. Trimming pared 0 bases from V and 4 bases from J, leaving 11 bases between. The V gene's germline CDR1 is LNHDA and CDR2 SQIVND (reference sequence). The CDR3 loop spans 15 amino acids. CDR3 in amino acids: CASSIEASQPDTQYF. In nucleotides, the CDR3 is TGTGCCAGTAGTATAGAAGCCAGCCAACCAGATACGCAGTATTTT.

This clone appeared a few times. This sequence joins TRBV30 and TRBJ2-7, with D possibly being TRBD1 or TRBD2 (5 bases each). Deletions cut 3 bases from V and 0 bases from J, with 15 bases between. Germline V gives CDR1 GTSNPN, CDR2 SVGIG (reference sequence). The CDR3 is made up of 15 amino acids. DNA of the CDR3: TGTGCCTGGAGGCCACTCCGGGACGGCTCCTACGAGCAGTACTTC. Protein product: CAWRPLRDGSYEQYF.

V gene TRBV13 combines with J gene TRBJ1-6; TRBD1 is a possible D gene (5 bases). The CDR3 length is 15 residues. Germline CDR1 PRHDT, CDR2 FYEKMQ (reference sequence). V was clipped by 4 bases and J by 7 bases, with 14 bases between them. The CDR3 reads CASSWGKGANSPLHF. The CDR3 coding sequence is TGTGCCAGCAGCTGGGGAAAAGGGGCGAATTCACCCCTCCACTTT. Full variable domain (rest looked up from reference TRBV13 and TRBJ1-6): AAGVIQSPRHLIKEKRETATLKCYPIPRHDTVYWYQQGPGQDPQFLISFYEKMQSDKGSIPDRFSAQQFSDYHSELNMSSLELGDSALYFCASSWGKGANSPLHFGNGTRLTVT.

The chain combines TRBV9 with TRBJ2-5; TRBD1 matches at 7 bases. This CDR3 contains 15 residues. The V gene end was trimmed by 6 bases and the J gene end by 2 bases; junction bases not matched to a gene: 10. CDR1 and CDR2 from the germline V gene are SGDLS and YYNGEE. CDR3 sequence reads: CASTPGPGGQETQYF. As DNA, the CDR3 is TGTGCCAGCACCCCAGGCCCAGGGGGACAAGAGACCCAGTACTTC.

This chain joins TRBV6-2 or TRBV6-3 and TRBJ1-5, with TRBD1 matching over 9 bases. This CDR3 is built from 21 residues. The V segment lost 2 bases and the J segment 0 bases; nucleotides outside the gene matches: 17. The germline V gene has CDR1 MNHEY and CDR2 SVGEGT. The CDR3 protein is CASSYRAFGTGLIYSNQPQHF. CDR3 in DNA: TGTGCCAGCAGTTACCGAGCCTTCGGGACAGGGCTCATTTATAGCAATCAGCCCCAGCATTTT.

V and J are TRBV11-3 and TRBJ2-2; D is possibly TRBD1 (6 bases). The CDR3 length is 15 residues. V shed 4 bases and J shed 5 bases, with 14 bases lying between them. The germline CDR1 and CDR2 sequences are SGHNT and YENEEA. CDR3 in amino acids: CASSYHTGNTGELFF. The CDR3 region has the DNA TGTGCCAGCAGCTATCATACAGGGAATACCGGGGAGCTGTTTTTT.

The chain combines TRBV4-3 with TRBJ1-6, with a weak D call TRBD1 (5 bases). Trimming stripped 2 bases from V and 7 bases from J, with 18 bases between. The CDR3 contains 17 residues. Germline CDR1 LGHNA, CDR2 YSLEER. The CDR3 reads CASSQLPMGTRNSPLHF. As DNA, the CDR3 is TGCGCCAGCAGCCAACTCCCAATGGGGACGAGGAATTCACCCCTCCACTTT.

The CDR3 is CASTRGDPGHNEQFF. The CDR3 DNA reads TGTGCCAGTACCAGGGGGGATCCGGGCCACAATGAGCAGTTCTTC. The rearrangement uses TRBV19 and TRBJ2-1, with a possible D match to TRBD1 (7 bases). The CDR3 contains 15 residues. Germline lookup yields CDR1 LNHDA and CDR2 SQIVND (reference sequence). With 7 bases removed from V and 5 bases from J, the gap between germline ends came to 18 bases. The full variable domain, with the rest looked up from reference TRBV19 and TRBJ2-1, is DGGITQSPKYLFRKEGQNVTLSCEQNLNHDAMYWYRQDPGQGLRLIYYSQIVNDFQKGDIAEGYSVSREKKESFPLTVTSAQKNPTAFYLCASTRGDPGHNEQFFGPGTRLTVL.

The V call is TRBV5-1, the J call TRBJ2-5; D may be TRBD1 (6 bases). This CDR3 contains 13 residues. V lost 3 bases and J 9 bases, leaving 15 bases between the germline ends. CDR1 SGHRS and CDR2 YFSETQ come from the germline V gene. CDR3 nucleotide sequence: TGCGCCAGCAGCTCAACAGGGTACCCGGCCCAGTACTTC. This codes for CASSSTGYPAQYF. The variable domain in full, with the rest retrieved from reference TRBV5-1 and TRBJ2-5, is KAGVTQTPRYLIKTRGQQVTLSCSPISGHRSVSWYQQTPGQGLQFLFEYFSETQRNKGNFPGRFSGRQFSNSRSEMNVSTLELGDSALYLCASSSTGYPAQYFGPGTRLLVL.

This chain connects TRBV6-2 or TRBV6-3 to TRBJ2-3; 11 bases are a match to TRBD2. The CDR3 loop spans 17 amino acids. Trimming removed 5 bases from V and 5 bases from J; junction bases left unmatched: 12. CDR1 is MNHEY, CDR2 SVGEGT, per germline. The CDR3 region is CASSPIAGGATGDTQYF. The CDR3 nucleotides read TGTGCCAGCAGTCCCATAGCGGGGGGGGCAACGGGAGATACGCAGTATTTT.

The chain is built from TRBV15 and TRBJ2-7; D is ambiguous. Trimming stripped 7 bases from V and 0 bases from J, with 7 bases between. This CDR3 has 12 residues. Germline V gene data show CDR1 as LNHNV and CDR2 as YYDKDF (reference sequence). The CDR3 loop is CATTRSSYEQYF. The CDR3 DNA reads TGTGCCACCACACGGAGCTCCTACGAGCAGTACTTC.

The chain joins TRBV24-1 to TRBJ2-5, with 7 bases identical to TRBD2. V shed 0 bases and J 4 bases; nucleotides not matched to a gene: 7. This CDR3 contains 16 residues. The germline V gene has CDR1 KGHDR and CDR2 SFDVKD. The CDR3 spells CATSDLSGPSGETQYF. The CDR3 nucleotides are TGTGCCACCAGTGATTTGTCTGGGCCTAGCGGAGAGACCCAGTACTTC.

This clone has only one observation. The chain is built from TRBV5-4 and TRBJ1-6, with D perhaps TRBD1 (6 bases). Trimming left V 1 base short and J 5 bases short, with 10 bases between. Germline lookup yields CDR1 SGHNT and CDR2 YYREEE (reference sequence). This CDR3 is built from 15 residues. This CDR3 is CASSLNGQNNSPLHF. In nucleotides, the CDR3 is TGTGCCAGCAGCTTGAATGGACAGAATAATTCACCCCTCCACTTT.

This clone was detected only once. The chain employs TRBV15 and TRBJ2-6; D ambiguous. V gave up 1 base and J gave up 5 bases, with 9 bases separating them. CDR1 and CDR2 from the germline V gene are LNHNV and YYDKDF (reference sequence). The CDR3 spans 15 residues. CDR3 coding DNA: TGTGCCACCAGCAGAGGTCACCCAAGGGCCAACGTCCTGACTTTC. This codes for CATSRGHPRANVLTF. Using reference TRBV15 and TRBJ2-6 for the parts outside the CDR3, the full variable domain is DAMVIQNPRYQVTQFGKPVTLSCSQTLNHNVMYWYQQKSSQAPKLLFHYYDKDFNNEADTPDNFQSRRPNTSFCFLDIRSPGLGDTAMYLCATSRGHPRANVLTFGAGSRLTVL.

The chain recombines TRBV7-2 with TRBJ1-1, with TRBD1 matching 7 bases. V gave up 5 bases and J gave up 1 base; unmatched junction bases: 4. The CDR3 is 14 amino acids. The germline gives CDR1 SGHTA, CDR2 FQGNSA. The CDR3 loop is CASSPGQANTEAFF. The CDR3 nucleotides read TGTGCCAGCAGCCCAGGACAGGCGAACACTGAAGCTTTCTTT.

The V gene is TRBV7-2, the J gene TRBJ1-5, with 9 nucleotides matching TRBD1. Looked up from germline, CDR1 is SGHTA and CDR2 is FQGNSA. The V and J ends lost 4 bases and 3 bases, in that order; junction bases with no gene match: 7. This CDR3 spans 16 amino acids. CDR3 nucleotides: TGTGCCAGCAGCTCCGGGACAGGGAGACACAATCAGCCCCAGCATTTT. As protein: CASSSGTGRHNQPQHF.

The chain employs TRBV20-1 and TRBJ2-1, with D tentatively TRBD2 (6 bases). The CDR3 extends over 10 amino acids. Per the germline V gene, CDR1 is DFQATT and CDR2 is SNEGSKA (reference sequence). V gave up 6 bases and J gave up 12 bases, with 12 bases separating them. The CDR3 sequence is CSARQRVQFF. CDR3 sequence (DNA): TGCAGTGCGCGACAGCGGGTGCAGTTCTTC.

The genes are TRBV9 and TRBJ2-7, with D tentatively TRBD1 (5 bases). V was cut by 0 bases and J by 2 bases, with 12 bases left in between. From germline, CDR1 is SGDLS and CDR2 YYNGEE. This CDR3 contains 15 residues. The CDR3 reads CASSVEQGWTYEQYF. Written as DNA, the CDR3 is TGTGCCAGCAGCGTAGAGCAGGGCTGGACCTACGAGCAGTACTTC.

V usage is TRBV27 and J usage is TRBJ1-6; TRBD1 might be the D (5 bases). The ends were cut back, 3 bases at V and 6 bases at J, with 15 bases in the middle. The germline V gene encodes CDR1 MNHEY and CDR2 SMNVEV (reference sequence). This CDR3 spans 16 amino acids. This CDR3 is CASSLIGEFSNSPLHF. The DNA of the CDR3 is TGTGCCAGCAGTTTGATAGGGGAATTCTCTAATTCACCCCTCCACTTT.

For this clone: One end of the junction varies from germline; a read error may be responsible. The chain is built from TRBV7-2 and TRBJ2-3; 8 bases align to TRBD2. This CDR3 comprises 13 residues. Germline lookup yields CDR1 SGHTA and CDR2 FQGNSA. CDR3 in DNA: TGTGCCAGCAGTTTAGCGGGGTCGGATACGCAGTATTTT. Translating it yields CASSLAGSDTQYF.

The J gene is TRBJ2-3, the V gene TRBV25-1; 7 bases agree with TRBD2. J gave up 2 bases and V 2 bases, and 13 bases lay outside the gene matches. This CDR3 contains 18 residues. Germline V gene lookup returns CDR1 MGHDK and CDR2 SYGVNS. The CDR3 DNA sequence: TGTGCCAGCAGTGAACTCTTTAGCGGGCCTCGAGACACAGATACGCAGTATTTT. It specifies CASSELFSGPRDTDTQYF.

The chain employs TRBV29-1 and TRBJ2-3; a weak D match, TRBD1 (5 bases). Germline CDR1 SQVTM, CDR2 ANQGSEA. The CDR3 loop spans 15 amino acids. V lost 3 bases and J lost 1, with 14 bases in between. The CDR3 loop is CSVDGSGIGTDTQYF. The CDR3 bases are TGCAGCGTTGATGGGTCAGGGATTGGCACAGATACGCAGTATTTT.

The chain recombines TRBV5-5 with TRBJ2-7; TRBD1 aligns across 8 bases. CDR1 and CDR2 from the germline V gene are SGHKS and YYEKEE (reference sequence). The V gene end was trimmed by 0 bases and the J gene end by 3 bases; junction bases not matched to a gene: 5. This CDR3 region has 15 residues. This CDR3 is CASSLGQGINYEQYF. The CDR3 coding sequence is TGTGCCAGCAGCTTGGGACAGGGGATTAACTACGAGCAGTACTTC.

V gene TRBV14 combines with J gene TRBJ2-6, with TRBD2 as a possible D gene (5 bases). The CDR3 runs to 17 residues. V lost 2 bases and J 0 bases, leaving 11 bases between the germline ends. CDR1 is SGHDN, CDR2 FVKESK, per germline. The CDR3 coding sequence is TGTGCCAGCAGCCAACGGTATGCGGGCTCTGGGGCCAACGTCCTGACTTTC. It codes for CASSQRYAGSGANVLTF.